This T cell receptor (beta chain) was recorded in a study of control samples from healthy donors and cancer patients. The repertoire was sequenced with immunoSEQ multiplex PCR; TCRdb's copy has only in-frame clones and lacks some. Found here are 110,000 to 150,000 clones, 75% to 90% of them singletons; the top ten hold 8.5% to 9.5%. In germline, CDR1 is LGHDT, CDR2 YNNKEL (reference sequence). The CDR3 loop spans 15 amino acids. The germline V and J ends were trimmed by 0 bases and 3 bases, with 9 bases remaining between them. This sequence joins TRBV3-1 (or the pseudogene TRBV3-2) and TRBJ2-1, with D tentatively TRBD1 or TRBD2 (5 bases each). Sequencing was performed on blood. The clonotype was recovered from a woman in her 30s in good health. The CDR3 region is CASSQDRDGYNEQFF. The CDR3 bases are TGTGCCAGCAGCCAAGATAGGGACGGCTACAATGAGCAGTTCTTC.